This TCR beta chain appears in the sequencing data of a study of control samples from healthy donors and cancer patients (dated by TCRdb to the early 2020s). Preparation of the library involved the immunoSEQ multiplex PCR assay. The immuneACCESS repertoire file appears here via TCRdb, limited to in-frame rearrangements. These files lack a portion of the clones; in checked studies, under half of the deficit traces to unresolved V genes, and the cause of the others is not known. Here the sample has approximately 46,000 clones; roughly 92% occur a single time. 0.65% to 0.95% of the sample is taken by the ten largest. Cut back by 1 base and 4 bases, the V and J ends lie 11 bases apart. Counted from cysteine to phenylalanine, this CDR3 has 16 amino acids. Only the CDR3 portion is preserved as DNA: 48 bases, with reading frame beginning at the first base. According to the germline V gene, CDR1 reads MGHRA and CDR2 reads YSYEKL.

Points on this clone: Its antigen is still unknown. Per-base quality was not reported, and no clone a single base away is much larger than it.

The material sequenced was PBMCs. Rearrangement joined TRBV4-1 to TRBJ2-6; TRBD1 is a possible D gene, resting on 7 matching bases. The TCR comes from a man aged 25-40 years with colorectal cancer. The CDR3 region reads CASSQAGGIGANVLTF. Read as DNA, the sequence is TGCGCCAGCAGCCAAGCAGGGGGGATCGGGGCCAACGTCCTGACTTTC.